This T cell receptor beta chain comes out of a study of blood T cell repertoires in COVID-19. Whole-study context: The United States, Italy and Spain provided the acute and convalescent COVID-19 samples. PBMCs, B-cell-depleted T cells, or T cells provided the cDNA or gDNA that made up the material.

The authors' processing: Amplification of reference gene primers provided the estimated nucleated cell counts. Repertoires were generated with immunoSEQ multiplex PCR, while TCRdb's copy carries only in-frame clones and drops some. The V and J calls and the clone size are those of that table, but D and trimming were determined from the DNA. The repertoire holds around 110,000 clones, with about nine tenths as singletons. The germline V gene has CDR1 SGDLS and CDR2 YYNGEE. This CDR3 is built from 16 residues. The V and J ends lost 0 bases and 7 bases, in that order; junction bases with no gene match: 6.

This sequence was found in a human donor with active COVID-19. The donor label of this sample is uncertain. Source material: peripheral blood. This rearrangement joins TRBV9 to TRBJ2-1, with 11 bases that match TRBD2. CDR3 DNA: TGTGCCAGCAGCGTAGAGACGACTAGCGGGACAAATGAGCAGTTCTTC. The encoded protein is CASSVETTSGTNEQFF.